The sequence of this T cell receptor (beta chain) was determined in a study of blood T cells in healthy people across ages. PCR was performed a second time for about 6 to 11 cycles using a sample-barcoded 5' primer and a J-beta primer mix. Via MiXCR, TCRdb re-called the 5' RACE reads, giving one row per CDR3 protein. The profile covers over 550,000 distinct CDR3 sequences, with roughly 30% appearing a single time and approximately 15% taken by the ten largest. Worth noting for this clonotype: The antigen is undetermined.

Donors were healthy Caucasian individuals from Russia aged about 6 to 100. Germline lookup yields CDR1 SGHRS and CDR2 YFSETQ. The CDR3 sequence is 12 residues long. Study-level points and caveats: With donor CMV status unknown, expanded clonotype changes were possibly confounded. TCR beta diversity per million T cells fell roughly linearly with age.

The sequenced material came from blood. The source of this sequence is an elderly woman in good health. J is TRBJ2-7 and V is TRBV5-1; the D gene is possibly TRBD2 (5 bases). The J call may be mistaken, given a closer DNA end match to TRBJ2-5. The CDR3 loop reads CASGDPGETQYF. CDR3 bases: TGCGCCAGCGGCGATCCGGGGGAGACCCAGTACTTC.